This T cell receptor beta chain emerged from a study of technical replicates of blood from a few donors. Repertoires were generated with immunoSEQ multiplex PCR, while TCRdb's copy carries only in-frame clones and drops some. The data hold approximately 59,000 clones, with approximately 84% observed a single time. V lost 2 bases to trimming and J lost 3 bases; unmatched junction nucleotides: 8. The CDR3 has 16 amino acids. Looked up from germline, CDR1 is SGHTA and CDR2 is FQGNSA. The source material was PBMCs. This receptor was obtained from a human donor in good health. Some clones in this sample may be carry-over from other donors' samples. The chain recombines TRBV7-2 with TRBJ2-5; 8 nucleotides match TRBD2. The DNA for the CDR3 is TGTGCCAGCAGCTTAATCCGCGGGGGGATGAAAGAGACCCAGTACTTC. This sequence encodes CASSLIRGGMKETQYF.